The sequence of this T cell receptor (beta chain) was determined in a study of technical replicates of blood from a handful of donors. The method was immunoSEQ multiplex PCR; TCRdb's version includes in-frame clones alone and lacks a portion of them. Here the sample spans approximately 100,000 clones, 95% to 96% being singletons. Germline V CDR1 and CDR2: MDHEN, SYDVKM. Trimming left V 2 bases short and J 2 bases short, with 18 bases between. The CDR3 is 17 residues long. The sequence was collected from a human donor in good health. The rearrangement joins TRBV28 to TRBJ1-1, with D perhaps TRBD1 (6 bases). Sequenced sample: T cells isolated from PBMCs. CDR3 nucleotides: TGTGCCAGCAGTTTACACAGGGCTGAGAGTAACAACACTGAAGCTTTCTTT. Translating it yields CASSLHRAESNNTEAFF.